This T cell receptor beta chain was sequenced for a study of T cells after posttransplantation cyclophosphamide. Study conclusions and caveats: Blood and skin or GI T cell repertoires showed limited TRB overlap. Later blood repertoires were often dominated by clones from the donor CD8+ memory compartment.

Methotrexate plus calcineurin inhibitor accompanied controls' myeloablative marrow transplants; sampling was 1 year later. V shed 8 bases, J shed 2 bases, and the junction held 5 bases outside the gene matches. Germline assignment: CDR1 LNHDA and CDR2 SQIVND (reference sequence). This CDR3 region has 13 residues. As concerns this clone: The antigen remains unidentified.

Method: immunoSEQ multiplex PCR; TCRdb's copy keeps in-frame clones and lacks some. Of 15,000 to 20,000 clones listed, more than 75% are singletons. This chain joins TRBV19 and TRBJ2-7; TRBD2 aligns across 8 bases. The source of this sequence is a male patient in his fifties who received an allogeneic stem cell transplant from an unrelated donor, was CMV-positive, and had chronic GVHD only. Some T cells may possibly be graft donor cells. Material: PBMCs, obtained after an allogeneic stem cell transplant with a calcineurin inhibitor and methotrexate. This CDR3 reads CASRTSGTYEQYF. For the CDR3, the DNA is TGTGCCAGTCGCACTAGCGGCACCTACGAGCAGTACTTC. The whole variable domain, remainder taken from reference TRBV19 and TRBJ2-7, is DGGITQSPKYLFRKEGQNVTLSCEQNLNHDAMYWYRQDPGQGLRLIYYSQIVNDFQKGDIAEGYSVSREKKESFPLTVTSAQKNPTAFYLCASRTSGTYEQYFGPGTRLTVT.